The text below deals with one T cell receptor (beta chain). Its antigen is unidentified. These data originate in a study of T cell responses to AZD1222 COVID-19 vaccine. Study outcomes and limitations: Spike-wide coverage was observed for vaccine-associated CD4 TCRs, with dominant responses at 160-218 and 743-854.

The data were produced by immunoSEQ multiplex PCR, yet TCRdb's version contains in-frame clones alone and is incomplete. This sample has 90,000 to 95,000 clones, with around 90% found just once. This CDR3 region has 16 residues. The germline V gene encodes CDR1 LGHNT and CDR2 FRNRAP. The V and J ends lost 0 bases and 4 bases respectively, with 15 bases between them. This TCR was sampled from an adult in good health. V is TRBV12-5 and J is TRBJ1-1, with a tentative D call TRBD1 (6 bases). Sequenced material: peripheral blood, taken on day 0 of AZD1222 vaccination. The CDR3 DNA sequence: TGTGCTAGTGGTTTGGTCGATAGTACCAGGGGCACTGAAGCTTTCTTT. The encoded protein is CASGLVDSTRGTEAFF. Variable domain in full (rest from reference TRBV12-5 and TRBJ1-1): DARVTQTPRHKVTEMGQEVTMRCQPILGHNTVFWYRQTMMQGLELLAYFRNRAPLDDSGMPKDRFSAEMPDATLATLKIQPSEPRDSAVYFCASGLVDSTRGTEAFFGQGTRLTVV.